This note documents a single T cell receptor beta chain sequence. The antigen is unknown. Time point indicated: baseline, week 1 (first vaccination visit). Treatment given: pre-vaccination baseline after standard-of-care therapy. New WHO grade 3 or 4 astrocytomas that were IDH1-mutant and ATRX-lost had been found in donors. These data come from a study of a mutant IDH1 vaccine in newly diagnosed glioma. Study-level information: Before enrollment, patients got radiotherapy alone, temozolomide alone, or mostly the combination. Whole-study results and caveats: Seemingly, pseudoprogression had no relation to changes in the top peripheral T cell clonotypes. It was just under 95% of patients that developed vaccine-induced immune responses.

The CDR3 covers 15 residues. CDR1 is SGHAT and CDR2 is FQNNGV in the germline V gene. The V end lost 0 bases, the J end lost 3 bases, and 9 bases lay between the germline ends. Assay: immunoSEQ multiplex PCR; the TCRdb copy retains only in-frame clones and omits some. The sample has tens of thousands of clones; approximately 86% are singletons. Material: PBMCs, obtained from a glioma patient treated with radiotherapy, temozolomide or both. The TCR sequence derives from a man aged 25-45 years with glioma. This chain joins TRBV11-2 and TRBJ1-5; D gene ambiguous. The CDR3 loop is CASSLEAAPNQPQHF. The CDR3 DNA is TGTGCCAGCAGCTTAGAGGCAGCCCCCAATCAGCCCCAGCATTTT. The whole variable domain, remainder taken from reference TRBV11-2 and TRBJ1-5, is EAGVAQSPRYKIIEKRQSVAFWCNPISGHATLYWYQQILGQGPKLLIQFQNNGVVDDSQLPKDRFSAERLKGVDSTLKIQPAKLEDSAVYLCASSLEAAPNQPQHFGDGTRLSIL.